Listed here are 20 T cell receptor beta chains from one sample, sequenced in a study of blood T cell repertoires in COVID-19. The table came from immunoSEQ multiplex PCR; TCRdb's copy has only in-frame clones and leaves some out. The sample lists tens of thousands of clones; roughly 91% were seen once. Sequencing was done on a sample of peripheral blood. These receptors were collected from an elderly woman with active COVID-19.

V usage is TRBV4-3 and J usage is TRBJ2-3; 7 bases map to TRBD2. CDR1 and CDR2 from the germline V gene are LGHNA and YSLEER. The CDR3 covers 17 residues. Trimming took 1 base from V and 1 from J; bases not matched to a gene: 8. The CDR3 region is CASSQGISGPRTDTQYF. The CDR3 bases are TGCGCCAGCAGCCAAGGTATTAGCGGGCCCCGCACAGATACGCAGTATTTT.

The chain recombines TRBV4-2 with TRBJ2-7; TRBD2 aligns across 10 bases. V was pared by 0 bases and J by 6 bases, with 8 bases of the junction left unmatched. CDR3 length: 16 residues. CDR1 is LGHNA and CDR2 is YNFKEQ in the germline V gene. The CDR3 region has the DNA TGTGCCAGCAGCCAAGAACATAGCGGGAGGCCCGGCGAGCAGTACTTC. This gives the protein CASSQEHSGRPGEQYF.

The rearrangement uses TRBV7-2 and TRBJ2-7; TRBD2 agrees at 14 bases. Germline CDR1 SGHTA, CDR2 FQGNSA. J gave up 2 bases and V 5 bases, and 5 bases lay outside the gene matches. This CDR3 spans 16 amino acids. As DNA, the CDR3 is TGTGCCAGCAGCCCCCCGGGACTAGCGGGAGCCTACGAGCAGTACTTC. This gives the protein CASSPPGLAGAYEQYF.

The chain is built from TRBV30 and TRBJ2-7, with D possibly being TRBD1 (6 bases). With 2 bases removed from V and 3 bases from J, the gap between germline ends came to 20 bases. The germline CDR1 and CDR2 sequences are GTSNPN and SVGIG (reference sequence). The CDR3 is made up of 16 amino acids. The CDR3 DNA reads TGTGCCTGGAGTCTTCGGACAGTCGCCTTAGTCTACGAGCAGTACTTC. Protein product: CAWSLRTVALVYEQYF.

The chain carries TRBV24-1 and TRBJ2-3; 7 positions agree with TRBD2. Germline trimming cut 9 bases from V and 3 bases from J; bases unmatched to any gene: 5. The CDR3 totals 13 residues. Looked up from germline, CDR1 is KGHDR and CDR2 is SFDVKD. CDR3 nucleotide sequence: TGTGCCACCTTGAGTAGCGGGACAGATACGCAGTATTTT. Its translation is CATLSSGTDTQYF.

This clone was seen just once. The chain carries TRBV18 and TRBJ2-3; a possible D gene is TRBD2 (5 bases). This CDR3 spans 17 amino acids. From germline, CDR1 is KGHSH and CDR2 LQKENI. Deletions cut 2 bases from V and 4 bases from J, with 19 bases between. This chain's CDR3 is CASSPSGSGIGPDTQYF. Here the CDR3 DNA reads TGTGCCAGCTCACCATCGGGGTCCGGGATAGGGCCAGATACGCAGTATTTT.

The CDR3 here is CASSDRASYSPLHF. CDR3 DNA: TGTGCCAGCAGTGACAGGGCCAGTTATTCACCCCTCCACTTT. V is TRBV6-1 and J is TRBJ1-6; D might be TRBD1 (5 bases). V lost 3 bases and J lost 8, with 11 bases in between. Germline values: CDR1 MNHNS, CDR2 SASEGT. The length of the CDR3 is 14 residues.

V usage is TRBV28 and J usage is TRBJ2-4, with 16 positions matching TRBD2. V trimming: 3 bases; J trimming: 0 bases; junction bases outside the gene matches: 20. The CDR3 extends over 24 amino acids. Germline assignment: CDR1 MDHEN and CDR2 SYDVKM. The CDR3 reads CASSFDPGLAGGSLFELAKNIQYF. DNA for the CDR3: TGTGCCAGCAGTTTTGATCCGGGACTAGCGGGAGGGTCTCTCTTTGAGCTAGCCAAAAACATTCAGTACTTC.

The chain recombines TRBV24-1 with TRBJ2-5; unclear D gene. The germline V gene encodes CDR1 KGHDR and CDR2 SFDVKD. The CDR3 consists of 13 residues. V dropped 4 bases and J dropped 2 bases, with 7 bases sitting between them. The CDR3 is CATSDYVQETQYF. In nucleotides, the CDR3 is TGTGCCACCAGTGACTACGTACAAGAGACCCAGTACTTC.

The chain has TRBV30 and TRBJ2-7, with D perhaps matching TRBD2 (6 bases). The CDR3 has 13 residues. The germline V and J ends were trimmed by 7 bases and 2 bases, with 15 bases remaining between them. Per the germline V gene, CDR1 is GTSNPN and CDR2 is SVGIG (reference sequence). In DNA form, the CDR3 reads TGTGCCTATACAAGCGGGCCCGCCTACGAGCAGTACTTC. Its protein is CAYTSGPAYEQYF.

This clone was seen once. The V and J genes are TRBV6-6 and TRBJ2-1; D possibly corresponds to TRBD1 (6 bases). V lost 4 bases and J lost 9, with 22 bases in between. Germline loops: CDR1 MNHNY, CDR2 SVGAGI (reference sequence). The CDR3 is made up of 16 amino acids. DNA of the CDR3: TGTGCCAGCAGTTCCTTCTCCACTCGGGACATGGTTGAGCAGTTCTTC. Translating gives CASSSFSTRDMVEQFF.

The rearrangement uses TRBV18 and TRBJ2-7; 8 bases align to TRBD2. The CDR3 consists of 15 residues. V shed 2 bases, J shed 2 bases, and the junction held 5 bases outside the gene matches. Germline values: CDR1 KGHSH, CDR2 LQKENI. The CDR3 sequence is CASSPAAGGTYEQYF. The CDR3 nucleotides read TGTGCCAGCTCACCAGCCGCGGGAGGTACCTACGAGCAGTACTTC.

The sample holds one count of this clone. CDR3 protein: CASADRQGRGFF. Written as DNA, the CDR3 is TGTGCCAGTGCAGACAGACAAGGAAGGGGGTTCTTC. J is TRBJ2-1 and V is TRBV19, with D tentatively TRBD1 (5 bases). The CDR3 runs 12 residues. Germline CDR1 reads LNHDA; CDR2 reads SQIVND (reference sequence). The ends were cut back, 8 bases at V and 15 bases at J, with 20 bases in the middle.

This clone appeared a single time. This chain links TRBV6-4 with TRBJ1-2; weak D call: TRBD1 (5 bases). Germline-derived CDR1 and CDR2 are MRHNA and SNTAGT. This CDR3 region has 15 residues. Trimming shortened V by 6 bases and J by 4 bases, and 18 bases separated the two germline ends. The CDR3 sequence: CASRQRDWEPYGYTF. Here the CDR3 DNA reads TGTGCCAGCAGGCAACGGGACTGGGAACCCTATGGCTACACCTTC.

J is TRBJ1-6 and V is TRBV20-1; D unclear. V lost 5 bases and J 15 bases, leaving 11 bases between the germline ends. The CDR3 has 10 amino acids. Per the germline V gene, CDR1 is DFQATT and CDR2 is SNEGSKA (reference sequence). The CDR3 loop reads CSAFAGSLHF. As DNA, the CDR3 is TGCAGTGCTTTCGCCGGGAGCCTCCACTTT.

The chain uses TRBV5-1 and TRBJ2-1; 10 bases fit TRBD1. Germline lookup yields CDR1 SGHRS and CDR2 YFSETQ. The CDR3 is made up of 14 amino acids. V was clipped by 7 bases and J by 8 bases; unmatched bases: 9. The DNA for the CDR3 is TGCGCCAGCCGCCCCGGGACAGGGGTTTATGAGCAGTTCTTC. Translation gives CASRPGTGVYEQFF.

The genes are TRBV6-2 or TRBV6-3 and TRBJ1-1; D is perhaps TRBD1 (6 bases). Deletions cut 6 bases from V and 4 bases from J, with 15 bases between. CDR3 length: 14 amino acids. Germline assignment: CDR1 MNHEY and CDR2 SVGEGT. The CDR3 spells CASSGDRFFTEAFF. The CDR3 DNA follows: TGTGCCAGCAGCGGAGACAGGTTTTTCACTGAAGCTTTCTTT.

J is TRBJ1-6 and V is TRBV4-3; D may be TRBD1 (5 bases). CDR3 length equals 14 residues. V lost 1 base, J lost 13 bases, and 14 bases lay in between. CDR1 and CDR2 (germline): LGHNA, YSLEER. The CDR3 region has the DNA TGCGCCAGCAGCCAAGCGGCAGGGAGGGTTCCCCTCCACTTT. As protein: CASSQAAGRVPLHF.

This chain connects TRBV5-1 to TRBJ1-3, with 7 bases that match TRBD1. Trimming took 0 bases from V and 4 from J; bases not matched to a gene: 7. CDR1 and CDR2 (germline): SGHRS, YFSETQ. This CDR3 spans 16 amino acids. Written as DNA, the CDR3 is TGCGCCAGCAGCTTGGAGGCAGGGGGTATCGGAAACACCATATATTTT. Residues: CASSLEAGGIGNTIYF.

The chain couples TRBV23-1 to TRBJ2-4, with TRBD1 as a possible D gene (6 bases). TRBV23-1 is sorted into the ORF group, with uncertain function. V shed 6 bases and J shed 3 bases, with 27 bases lying between them. The CDR3 has 19 amino acids. This chain's CDR3 is CASSPTGQRRAVGKNIQYF. CDR3 DNA sequence: TGCGCCAGCAGCCCTACGGGACAACGGAGAGCGGTAGGCAAAAACATTCAGTACTTC.